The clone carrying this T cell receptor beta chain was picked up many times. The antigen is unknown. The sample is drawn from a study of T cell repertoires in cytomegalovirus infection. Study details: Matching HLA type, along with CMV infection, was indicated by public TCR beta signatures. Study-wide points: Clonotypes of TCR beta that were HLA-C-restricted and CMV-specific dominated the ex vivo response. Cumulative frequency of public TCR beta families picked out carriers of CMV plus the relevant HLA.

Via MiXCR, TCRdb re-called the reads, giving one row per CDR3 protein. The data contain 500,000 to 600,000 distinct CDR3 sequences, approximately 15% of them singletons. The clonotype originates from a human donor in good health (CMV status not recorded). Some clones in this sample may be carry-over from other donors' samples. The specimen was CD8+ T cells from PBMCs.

CDR3 nucleotides: TGTGCCAGCAGACGAGGGGGCCAAATCAGCTCCTACAATGAGCAGTTCTTC. This translates into CASRRGGQISSYNEQFF. V is TRBV12-3 or TRBV12-4 and J is TRBJ2-1, with 7 bases fitting TRBD1. The ends lost 6 bases at V and 0 bases at J; junction bases unmatched: 11. CDR3 length: 17 residues.